A single sample gave rise to the 3 T cell receptor beta chains below, sequenced in a study of T cells in Graves' hyperthyroidism and ophthalmopathy. Amplification of TCR beta CDR3 regions was performed using RNA transcripts as template. First-round RT-PCR with HTBI primers amplified the TCR CDR3 region. Using its own MiXCR run on the multiplex PCR reads, TCRdb lists one record per CDR3 protein. Seen here are hundreds of thousands of distinct CDR3 sequences, approximately 15% observed once, and the top ten hold around 14%. Sequences were obtained from blood. These receptors originate from a man younger than 35 with Graves' ophthalmopathy.

The V gene is TRBV12-5, the J gene TRBJ2-1; no definite D call. Germline V lookup: CDR1 LGHNT, CDR2 FRNRAP. Trimming shortened V by 4 bases and J by 4 bases, and 5 bases separated the two germline ends. The CDR3 is made up of 12 amino acids. CDR3 protein: CASGYWYNEQFF. The CDR3 DNA reads TGTGCTAGTGGTTACTGGTACAATGAGCAGTTCTTC.

A note on this clonotype: One junction end disagrees with the germline gene, perhaps due to a read error. The CDR3: CASSKGGAGELFF. The CDR3 region has the DNA TGTGCCAGCAGCAAAGGGGGGGCCGGGGAGCTGTTTTTT. The chain couples TRBV4-1 to TRBJ2-2, with D tentatively TRBD2 (7 bases). This CDR3 contains 13 residues. CDR1 is MGHRA, CDR2 YSYEKL, per germline.

This clonotype was counted between two and nine times. The rearrangement uses TRBV12-3 or TRBV12-4 and TRBJ2-3; perhaps TRBD2 as D (6 bases). The CDR3 is made up of 16 amino acids. V lost 1 base and J lost 2, with 13 bases in between. CDR3 in amino acids: CASSLGGTMNTDTQYF. The CDR3 DNA sequence: TGTGCCAGCAGTTTAGGCGGGACGATGAACACAGATACGCAGTATTTT.